Sequencing of this TCR beta chain was carried out in a study of response to subunit inactivated influenza vaccine. Whole-study findings and limits: Authors proposed each seasonal influenza vaccination draws in few new T cells.

In this sample, this clonotype turned up a few times. Antigen: not known. The CDR3 is made up of 15 amino acids. The germline gives CDR1 SGHRS, CDR2 YFSETQ. Trimming took off 0 bases at V and 6 bases at J, with 13 bases between the two ends. MiXCR, applied by TCRdb to the RT-PCR reads, yields one record per CDR3 protein. The top ten hold 1.9% of the sample, which has about 520,000 distinct CDR3 sequences, about 25% seen once. The receptor comes from a man in his forties or fifties who received an inactivated influenza vaccine. The V gene is TRBV5-1, the J gene TRBJ1-5; the D gene is possibly TRBD1 (5 bases). The specimen comprised CD4+ T cells sorted from PBMCs, sampled 5 to 6 days after vaccination. The CDR3 loop is CASSLEAGMGQPQHF. The CDR3 coding sequence is TGCGCCAGCAGCTTGGAGGCAGGGATGGGTCAGCCCCAGCATTTT. Using reference TRBV5-1 and TRBJ1-5 for the parts outside the CDR3, the full variable domain is KAGVTQTPRYLIKTRGQQVTLSCSPISGHRSVSWYQQTPGQGLQFLFEYFSETQRNKGNFPGRFSGRQFSNSRSEMNVSTLELGDSALYLCASSLEAGMGQPQHFGDGTRLSIL.